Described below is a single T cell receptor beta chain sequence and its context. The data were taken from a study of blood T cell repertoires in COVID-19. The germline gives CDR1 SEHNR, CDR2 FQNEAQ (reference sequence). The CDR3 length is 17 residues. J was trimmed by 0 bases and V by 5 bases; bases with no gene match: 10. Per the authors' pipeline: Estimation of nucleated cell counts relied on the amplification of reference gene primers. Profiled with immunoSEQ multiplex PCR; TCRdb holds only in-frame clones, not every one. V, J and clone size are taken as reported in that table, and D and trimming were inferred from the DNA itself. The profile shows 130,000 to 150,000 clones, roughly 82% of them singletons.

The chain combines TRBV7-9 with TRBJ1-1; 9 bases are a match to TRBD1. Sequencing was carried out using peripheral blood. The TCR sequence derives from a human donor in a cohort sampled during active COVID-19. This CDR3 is CASSLGGTGFMNTEAFF. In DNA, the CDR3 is TGTGCCAGCAGCCTTGGGGGGACAGGGTTTATGAACACTGAAGCTTTCTTT.